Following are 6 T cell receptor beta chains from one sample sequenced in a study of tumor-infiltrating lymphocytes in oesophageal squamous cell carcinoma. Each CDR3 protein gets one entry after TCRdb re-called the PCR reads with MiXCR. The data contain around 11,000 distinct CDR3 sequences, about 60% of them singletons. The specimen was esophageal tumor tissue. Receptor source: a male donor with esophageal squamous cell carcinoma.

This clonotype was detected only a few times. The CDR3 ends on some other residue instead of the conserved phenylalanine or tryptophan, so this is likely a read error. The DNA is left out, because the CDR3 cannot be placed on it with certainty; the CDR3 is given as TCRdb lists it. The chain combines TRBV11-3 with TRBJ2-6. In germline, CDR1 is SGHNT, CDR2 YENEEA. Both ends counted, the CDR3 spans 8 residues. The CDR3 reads CASSLAER.

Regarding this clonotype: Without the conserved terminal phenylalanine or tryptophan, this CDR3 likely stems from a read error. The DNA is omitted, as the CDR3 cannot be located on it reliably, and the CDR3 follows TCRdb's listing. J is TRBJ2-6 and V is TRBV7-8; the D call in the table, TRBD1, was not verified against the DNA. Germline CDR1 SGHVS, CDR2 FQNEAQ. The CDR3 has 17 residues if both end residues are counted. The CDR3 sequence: CASSLDRTGVDEQYFGA.

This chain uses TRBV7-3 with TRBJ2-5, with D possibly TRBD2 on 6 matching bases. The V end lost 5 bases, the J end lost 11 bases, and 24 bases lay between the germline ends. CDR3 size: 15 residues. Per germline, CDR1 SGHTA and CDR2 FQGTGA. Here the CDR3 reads CASSPMGREYNEQYF. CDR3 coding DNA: TGTGCCAGCAGCCCGATGGGACGGGAGTACAATGAGCAGTACTTC. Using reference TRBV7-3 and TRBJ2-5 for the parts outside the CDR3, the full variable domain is GAGVSQTPSNKVTEKGKYVELRCDPISGHTALYWYRQSLGQGPEFLIYFQGTGAADDSGLPNDRFFAVRPEGSVSTLKIQRTERGDSAVYLCASSPMGREYNEQYFGPGTRLLVL.

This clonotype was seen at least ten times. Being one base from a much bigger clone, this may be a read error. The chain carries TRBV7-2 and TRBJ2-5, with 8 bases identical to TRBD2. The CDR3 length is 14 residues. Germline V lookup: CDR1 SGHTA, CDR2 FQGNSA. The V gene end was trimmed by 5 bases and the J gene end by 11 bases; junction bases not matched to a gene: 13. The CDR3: CASSLQAGANEQYF. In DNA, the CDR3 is TGTGCCAGCAGCCTCCAAGCGGGGGCCAATGAGCAGTACTTC. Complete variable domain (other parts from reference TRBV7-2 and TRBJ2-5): GAGVSQSPSNKVTEKGKDVELRCDPISGHTALYWYRQSLGQGLEFLIYFQGNSAPDKSGLPSDRFSAERTGGSVSTLTIQRTQQEDSAVYLCASSLQAGANEQYFGPGTRLLVL.

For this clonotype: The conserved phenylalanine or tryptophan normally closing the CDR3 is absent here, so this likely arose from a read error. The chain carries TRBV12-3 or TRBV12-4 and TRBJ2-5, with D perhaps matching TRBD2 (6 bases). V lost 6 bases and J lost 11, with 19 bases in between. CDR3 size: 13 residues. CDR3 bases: TGTGCCAGCAGCCTAGCGAGCACAGATACGCAGTACTTG. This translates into CASSLASTDTQYL.

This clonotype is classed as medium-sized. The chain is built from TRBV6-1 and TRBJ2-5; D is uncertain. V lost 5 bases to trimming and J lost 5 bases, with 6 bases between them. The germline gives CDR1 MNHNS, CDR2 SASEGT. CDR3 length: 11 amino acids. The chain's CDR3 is CASSFRETQYF. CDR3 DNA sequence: TGTGCCAGCAGTTTTCGGGAGACCCAGTACTTC.